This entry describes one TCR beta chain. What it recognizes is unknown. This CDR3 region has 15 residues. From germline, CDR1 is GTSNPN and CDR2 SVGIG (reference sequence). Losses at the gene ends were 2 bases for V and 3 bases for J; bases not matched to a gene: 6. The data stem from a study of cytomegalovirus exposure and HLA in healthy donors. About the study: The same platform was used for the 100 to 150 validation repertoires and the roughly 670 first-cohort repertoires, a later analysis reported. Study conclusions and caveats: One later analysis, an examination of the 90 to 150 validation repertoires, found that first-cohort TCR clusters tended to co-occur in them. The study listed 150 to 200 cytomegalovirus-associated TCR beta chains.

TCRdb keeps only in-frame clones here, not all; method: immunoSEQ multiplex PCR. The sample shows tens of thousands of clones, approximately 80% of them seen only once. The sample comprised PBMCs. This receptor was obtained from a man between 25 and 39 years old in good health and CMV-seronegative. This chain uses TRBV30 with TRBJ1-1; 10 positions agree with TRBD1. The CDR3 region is CAWSYRDRGYTEAFF. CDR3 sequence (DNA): TGTGCCTGGAGTTATCGGGACAGGGGTTACACTGAAGCTTTCTTT. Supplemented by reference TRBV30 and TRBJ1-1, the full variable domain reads SQTIHQWPATLVQPVGSPLSLECTVEGTSNPNLYWYRQAAGRGLQLLFYSVGIGQISSEVPQNLSASRPQDRQFILSSKKLLLSDSGFYLCAWSYRDRGYTEAFFGQGTRLTVV.